The subject of this entry is one T cell receptor beta chain. No cognate antigen has been identified for it. No much larger clone exists at a distance of one base, and base qualities are not known. Per the germline V gene, MNHEY is the CDR1 and SVGAGI is the CDR2. Germline trimming amounts to 6 bases on V and 10 bases on J, with 15 as the count of junction bases outside the gene matches. Measured from the cysteine to the phenylalanine, the CDR3 is 15 residues long. The read is trimmed to its CDR3 DNA, 45 bases read in frame from base 1. This sample is part of a study of PD-1 blockade in classical Hodgkin lymphoma (dated by TCRdb to the early 2020s). About the full investigation: Nivolumab dosing was 3 mg/kg intravenously every 2 weeks, continuing until either disease progression or unacceptable toxicity. The study used CyTOF and TCR beta sequencing to define a peripheral blood immune signature of response to PD-1 blockade in classical Hodgkin lymphoma.

Study-wide findings and limitations: Newly diagnosed patients were reported to have lower baseline TCR diversity than healthy donors, and relapsed/refractory patients were reported to have lower baseline TCR diversity still. Baseline diversity similar to that of newly diagnosed patients was observed in trial patients achieving complete response, whereas significantly lower diversity was observed in partial responders and progressors. The study was restricted to a single clinical trial cohort, and the causes of repertoire differences, possibly disease activity or prior therapy, were left undefined. By C4D1, a significant rise was seen in CD4+ TCR diversity but not in CD8+ TCR diversity (p=0.0027 vs p=0.16), and the rise was most apparent among complete responders (p=0.02). Patients starting nivolumab less than 1 year after ASCT had lower diversity and were excluded from later analyses to avoid confounding by immune reconstitution.

The time point label corresponds to: cycle 2 day 1 (C2D1) of nivolumab. Relapse after autologous stem cell transplantation had occurred in all trial patients, and cohorts A, B and C were distinguished by prior brentuximab vedotin exposure. The trial cohort was composed of under 70 patients with relapsed/refractory classical Hodgkin lymphoma, for whom complete response, partial response or progressive disease was recorded as best overall response. In the multi-cohort phase II CheckMate 205 trial, trial patients received single-agent nivolumab. Best overall response was determined by an independent review committee according to the 2007 International Working Group response criteria. PBMCs from the trial were collected at three points: immediately before nivolumab initiation (C1D1), and during therapy at cycle 2 day 1 and cycle 4 day 1. Peripheral blood was collected in 8 mL Vacutainer Cell Preparation Tubes, from which PBMCs were isolated by centrifugation and then cryopreserved.

The Qiagen DNeasy kit was used to extract genomic DNA from unsorted PBMCs and from the negatively selected CD4+ and CD8+ fractions. TCR beta CDR3 regions were amplified by immunoSEQ multiplex PCR using primers annealing to V and J segments. A synthetic immune receptor repertoire was used to minimize amplification bias, and any residual bias was removed computationally once sequencing was done. The study's processing was this. Repertoire diversity was quantified as the Shannon entropy index using custom Python scripts. The unsorted, CD4+ and CD8+ repertoires were each analyzed separately, with the exception of combined analyses, where CD4+ and CD8+ sequences were merged in silico. A clone was considered expanded if an increase in frequency of at least 2-fold after treatment relative to C1D1 was found, and a pseudocount of 0.5 was applied to clones undetected at baseline. Clones with 0 or 1 copy at C1D1 were classified as singleton clones, and clones with 2 or more copies were classified as non-singleton clones. By matching protein sequences in sorted samples from the same patient, clones expanded in unsorted samples were annotated as CD4+, CD8+ or unknown. Diversity changes from C1D1 to C4D1 were tested in paired samples using Wilcoxon tests. TCRdb mirrors the immuneACCESS table, restricted to in-frame sequences. Some clones are absent from its copies; in checked studies, under half trace to an unresolved V gene, and the reason for the others is unknown. The V and J calls and the clone size are those of that table, but D and trimming were determined from the DNA. This sample is represented by some 150,000 clones; approximately 72% of them were singletons. Roughly 9.2% of the sample comes from the top ten.

The source material was peripheral blood mononuclear cells (PBMCs), sampled before the second cycle of nivolumab. The chain joins TRBV6-5 to TRBJ2-1, and 7 junction bases match TRBD2. The clonotype comes from a human donor with classical Hodgkin lymphoma. This receptor has the CDR3 CASRKGPSGQDEQFF. The DNA reads TGTGCCAGCAGGAAGGGGCCTAGCGGTCAAGACGAGCAGTTCTTC.